Sequencing of this T cell receptor (beta chain) was carried out in a study of blood T cell repertoires in COVID-19. Original methodology: Amplification of reference gene primers provided the estimated nucleated cell counts. Profiling relied on immunoSEQ multiplex PCR, and the TCRdb table lists in-frame clones only, not all of them. Clonal size and the V and J genes are those of that table, whereas D and trimming came from the DNA. Here the sample spans 150,000 to 180,000 clones, roughly nine tenths being singletons. The CDR3 has 13 amino acids. Germline values: CDR1 SGDLS, CDR2 YYNGEE. V lost 0 bases and J 1 base, leaving 5 bases between the germline ends.

This receptor was taken from a woman in her thirties or forties with acute or convalescent COVID-19. The sample consisted of peripheral blood. V gene TRBV9 combines with J gene TRBJ2-7; no clear D. The chain's CDR3 is CASSVGASYEQYF. The DNA for the CDR3 is TGTGCCAGCAGCGTAGGGGCTTCCTACGAGCAGTACTTC.